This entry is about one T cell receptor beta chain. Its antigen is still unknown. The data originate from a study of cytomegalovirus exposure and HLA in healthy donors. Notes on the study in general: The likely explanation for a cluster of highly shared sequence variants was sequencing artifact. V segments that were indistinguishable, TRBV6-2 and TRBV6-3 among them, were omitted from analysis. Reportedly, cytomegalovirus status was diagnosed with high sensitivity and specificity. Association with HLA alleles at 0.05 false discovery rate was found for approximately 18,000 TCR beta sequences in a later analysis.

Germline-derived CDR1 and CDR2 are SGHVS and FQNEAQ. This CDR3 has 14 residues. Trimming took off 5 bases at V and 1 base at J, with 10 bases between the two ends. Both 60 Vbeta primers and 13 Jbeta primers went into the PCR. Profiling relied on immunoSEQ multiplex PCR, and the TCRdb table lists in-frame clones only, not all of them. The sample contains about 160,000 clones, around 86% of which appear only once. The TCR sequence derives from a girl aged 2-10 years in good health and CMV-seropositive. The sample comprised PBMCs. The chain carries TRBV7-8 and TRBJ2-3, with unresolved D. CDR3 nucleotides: TGTGCCAGCAGCAAATCTCCTGGCACAGATACGCAGTATTTT. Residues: CASSKSPGTDTQYF.